This T cell receptor (beta chain) was documented in a study of OX40 agonist ivuxolimab in advanced cancers. Deletions cut 2 bases from V and 5 bases from J, with 15 bases between. The CDR3 covers 15 residues. Germline V gene sequence: CDR1 KGHSH, CDR2 LQKENI. The assay was immunoSEQ multiplex PCR, and TCRdb's table has in-frame clones only and misses some. The repertoire has more than 75,000 clones, roughly 91% of them found once; the top ten carry over 0.25%. Regarding the study as a whole: Some nonresponders additionally presented with little normalized T-cell clonal expansion. Partial responders dosed at 0.1-3.0 mg/kg displayed clonal expansion ranking among the lowest. Relative to CD4+ cells, CD8+ T cells on average had more expanded clones. Expanded peripheral T cells had an undetermined antigen specificity.

This clone was counted between two and nine times. Antigen: not known. This sample comprised CD4+ or CD8+ T cells sorted from blood, obtained in a trial of the OX40 agonist ivuxolimab. The origin of this receptor is an adult with an advanced solid tumor such as melanoma, head and neck, liver or kidney cancer. This chain connects TRBV18 to TRBJ2-5, with D maybe TRBD1 (6 bases). The CDR3 DNA reads TGTGCCAGCTCACCATTAGGACAGACCCGGGAGACCCAGTACTTC. The encoded protein is CASSPLGQTRETQYF.